This TCR beta chain originates from a study of blood T cell repertoires in COVID-19. This table comes from immunoSEQ multiplex PCR, and its TCRdb copy is limited to in-frame clones, with some not included. The table has roughly 240,000 clones, roughly 86% seen once. Trimming took off 2 bases at V and 4 bases at J, with 3 bases between the two ends. The CDR3 is 12 residues long. CDR1 and CDR2 (germline): SGHVS, FQNEAQ. The chain combines TRBV7-8 with TRBJ1-5; D gene uncertain. Sequenced input: PBMCs or T cells enriched from blood (not recorded which). This TCR was sampled from a woman under 40 with acute COVID-19. CDR3 protein: CASSLTNQPQHF. The DNA of the CDR3 is TGTGCCAGCAGCTTAACAAATCAGCCCCAGCATTTT.